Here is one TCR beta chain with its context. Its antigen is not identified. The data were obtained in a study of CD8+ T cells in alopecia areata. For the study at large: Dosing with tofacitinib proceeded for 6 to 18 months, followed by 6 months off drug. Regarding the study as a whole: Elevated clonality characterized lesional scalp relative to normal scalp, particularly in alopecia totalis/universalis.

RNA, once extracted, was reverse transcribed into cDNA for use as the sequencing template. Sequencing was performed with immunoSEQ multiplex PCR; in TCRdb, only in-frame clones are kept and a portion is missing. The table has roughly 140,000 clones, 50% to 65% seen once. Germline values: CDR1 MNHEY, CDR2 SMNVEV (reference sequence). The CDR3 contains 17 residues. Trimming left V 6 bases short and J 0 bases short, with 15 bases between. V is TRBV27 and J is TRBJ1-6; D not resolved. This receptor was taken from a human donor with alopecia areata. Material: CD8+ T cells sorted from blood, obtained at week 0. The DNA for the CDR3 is TGTGCCAGCAGCCTCTCCTTGAAGGGCTCCTATAATTCACCCCTCCACTTT. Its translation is CASSLSLKGSYNSPLHF.